The 8 T cell receptor beta chains reported below all come from one sample, sequenced in a study of T-cell memory formation after mild COVID-19. TCRdb re-analysed the 5' RACE reads in MiXCR, keeping a single row per CDR3 protein. The sample records more than 250,000 distinct CDR3 sequences, 16% being singletons. Sequencing was carried out using PBMCs or a T cell subset sorted from them (not recorded which). The origin of the receptors is a man in his late teens or twenties who had mild COVID-19 (a few samples of this study predate the infection). Cell type and time point are not known.

This clonotype was found a few times. The chain uses TRBV9 and TRBJ2-5; TRBD1 matches at 8 bases. Germline CDR1 is SGDLS and CDR2 is YYNGEE. This CDR3 is 17 amino acids long. J was trimmed by 5 bases and V by 3 bases; bases with no gene match: 15. This CDR3 reads CASSERLGRGPIETQYF. The CDR3 nucleotides are TGTGCCAGCAGCGAGCGCCTGGGCAGGGGGCCTATCGAGACCCAGTACTTC.

This clonotype was recorded a few times. The chain links TRBV4-1 to TRBJ2-7, with 7 bases that match TRBD1. The CDR3 runs 15 residues. The V and J ends lost 1 base and 4 bases, in that order; junction bases with no gene match: 7. From germline, CDR1 is MGHRA and CDR2 YSYEKL. Here the CDR3 reads CASSQVGSGGYEQYF. The CDR3 bases are TGCGCCAGCAGCCAAGTTGGTTCAGGGGGATACGAGCAGTACTTC.

This clonotype came up a few times. The rearrangement links TRBV18 to TRBJ1-1, with 8 positions matching TRBD1. CDR1 and CDR2 (germline): KGHSH, LQKENI. This CDR3 is built from 15 residues. After removal of 5 bases from V and 3 bases from J, the junction contained 8 bases not matched to a gene. This chain's CDR3 is CASSEQGALHTEAFF. CDR3 coding DNA: TGTGCCAGCTCAGAGCAGGGGGCTCTCCACACTGAAGCTTTCTTT.

The chain recombines TRBV7-6 with TRBJ2-3, with TRBD2 identical over 12 bases. CDR1 and CDR2 from the germline V gene are SGHVS and FNYEAQ. V shed 0 bases, J shed 1 base, and the junction held 2 bases outside the gene matches. This CDR3 has 17 amino acids. The chain's CDR3 is CASSLALAGGRTDTQYF. The CDR3 nucleotides read TGTGCCAGCAGCTTAGCACTAGCGGGGGGACGCACAGATACGCAGTATTTT.

The table lists this clonotype with a few counts. The chain joins TRBV6-1 to TRBJ2-7, with 9 bases lining up with TRBD2. The V and J ends lost 5 bases and 3 bases, in that order; junction bases with no gene match: 11. CDR1 and CDR2 from the germline V gene are MNHNS and SASEGT. The CDR3 is 16 residues long. The chain's CDR3 is CASSRTSEYLNYEQYF. CDR3 nucleotide sequence: TGTGCCAGCAGTAGGACTAGCGAGTACTTAAACTACGAGCAGTACTTC.

About this clonotype: The junction departs from the called germline gene at one end, perhaps through a read error. V gene TRBV6-2 or TRBV6-3 combines with J gene TRBJ1-1; 8 bases match TRBD1. Germline V gene sequence: CDR1 MNHEY, CDR2 SVGEGT. CDR3 length: 16 residues. The CDR3 region is CASSYTRDRQNAEAFF. The CDR3 DNA sequence: TGTGCCAGCAGTTACACCAGGGACAGGCAGAACGCTGAAGCTTTCTTT.

There are a few counts of this clonotype. V and J are TRBV6-5 and TRBJ2-5; D call uncertain. This CDR3 is 13 amino acids long. Per the germline V gene, CDR1 is MNHEY and CDR2 is SVGAGI. V lost 2 bases, J lost 1 base, and 5 bases lay in between. CDR3 in amino acids: CASSYAGQETQYF. As DNA, the CDR3 is TGTGCCAGCAGTTACGCCGGCCAAGAGACCCAGTACTTC.

Only a few counts were recorded for this clonotype. CDR3 coding DNA: TGCGCCAGCAGCCTCCGGACAGGGGACAATTCACCCCTCCACTTT. The encoded protein is CASSLRTGDNSPLHF. The chain joins TRBV5-1 to TRBJ1-6, with 9 positions matching TRBD1. The CDR3 loop spans 15 amino acids. With V trimmed by 4 bases and J by 7 bases, 6 bases remained unmatched. CDR1 is SGHRS and CDR2 is YFSETQ in the germline V gene.